This record looks at one TCR beta chain sequence and its context. The junction and the germline gene differ at one end; a read error may be behind it. For the second PCR, which ran for about 6 to 11 cycles, a sample-barcoded 5' primer and a J-beta primer mix were used. A single record per CDR3 protein comes from TCRdb applying MiXCR to the 5' RACE reads. The data show approximately 1.5 million distinct CDR3 sequences, almost 35% seen once. This sample was taken from a study of blood T cells in healthy people across ages. Total RNA, at least 5 micrograms per sample, was extracted from PBMCs. The CDR3 has 15 amino acids.

Sequencing was carried out using blood. The TCR sequence derives from a woman aged 25 to 39 in good health. The rearrangement joins TRBV12-3 or TRBV12-4 to TRBJ1-1; TRBD1 aligns across 7 bases. This CDR3 is CASSTSGGMNAEAFF. The CDR3 region has the DNA TGTGCCAGCAGCACCTCAGGGGGGATGAACGCTGAAGCTTTCTTT.